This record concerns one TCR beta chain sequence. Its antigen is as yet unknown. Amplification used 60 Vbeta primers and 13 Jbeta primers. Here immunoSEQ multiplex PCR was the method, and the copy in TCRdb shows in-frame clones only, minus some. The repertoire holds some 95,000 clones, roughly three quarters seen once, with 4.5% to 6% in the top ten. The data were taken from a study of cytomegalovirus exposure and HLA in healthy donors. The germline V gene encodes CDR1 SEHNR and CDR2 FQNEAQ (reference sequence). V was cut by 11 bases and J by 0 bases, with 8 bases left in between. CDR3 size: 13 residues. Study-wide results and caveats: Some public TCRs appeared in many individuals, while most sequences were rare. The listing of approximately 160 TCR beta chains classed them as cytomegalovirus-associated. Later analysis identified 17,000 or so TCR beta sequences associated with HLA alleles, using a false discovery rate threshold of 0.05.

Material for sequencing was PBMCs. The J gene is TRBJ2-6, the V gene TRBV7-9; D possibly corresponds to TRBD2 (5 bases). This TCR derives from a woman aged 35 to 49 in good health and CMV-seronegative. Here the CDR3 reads CAGGGSGANVLTF. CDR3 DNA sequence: TGTGCCGGTGGAGGCTCTGGGGCCAACGTCCTGACTTTC.